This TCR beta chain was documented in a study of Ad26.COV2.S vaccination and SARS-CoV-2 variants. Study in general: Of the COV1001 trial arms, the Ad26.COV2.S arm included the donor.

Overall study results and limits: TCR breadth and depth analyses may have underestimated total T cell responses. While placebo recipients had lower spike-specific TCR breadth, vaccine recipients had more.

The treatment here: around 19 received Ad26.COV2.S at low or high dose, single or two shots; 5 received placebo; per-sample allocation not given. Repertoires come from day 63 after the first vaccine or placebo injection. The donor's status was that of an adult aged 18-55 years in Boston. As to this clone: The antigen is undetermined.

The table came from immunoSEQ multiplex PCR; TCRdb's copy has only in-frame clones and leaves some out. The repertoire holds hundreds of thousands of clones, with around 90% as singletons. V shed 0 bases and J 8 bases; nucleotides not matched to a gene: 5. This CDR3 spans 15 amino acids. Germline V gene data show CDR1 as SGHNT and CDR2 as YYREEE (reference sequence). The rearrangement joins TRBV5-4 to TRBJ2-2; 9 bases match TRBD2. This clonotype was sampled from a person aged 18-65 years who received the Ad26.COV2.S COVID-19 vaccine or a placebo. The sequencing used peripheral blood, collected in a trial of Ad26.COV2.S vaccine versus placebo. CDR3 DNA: TGTGCCAGCAGCTTGGGCGGGGGGGCCGGAGGGGAGCTGTTTTTT. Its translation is CASSLGGGAGGELFF.